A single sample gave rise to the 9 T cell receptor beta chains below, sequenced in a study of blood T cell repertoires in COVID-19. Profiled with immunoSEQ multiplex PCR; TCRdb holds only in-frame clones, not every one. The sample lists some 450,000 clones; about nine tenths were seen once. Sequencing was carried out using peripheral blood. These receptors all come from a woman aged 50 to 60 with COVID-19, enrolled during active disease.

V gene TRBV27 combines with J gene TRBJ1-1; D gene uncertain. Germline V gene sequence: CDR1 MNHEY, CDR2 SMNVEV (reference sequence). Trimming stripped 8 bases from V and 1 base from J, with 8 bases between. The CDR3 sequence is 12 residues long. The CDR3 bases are TGTGCCAGCCAATCCGGGAACACTGAAGCTTTCTTT. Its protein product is CASQSGNTEAFF.

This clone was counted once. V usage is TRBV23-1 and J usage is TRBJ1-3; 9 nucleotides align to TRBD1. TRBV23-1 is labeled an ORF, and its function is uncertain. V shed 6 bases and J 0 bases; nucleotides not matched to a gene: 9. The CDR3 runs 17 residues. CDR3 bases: TGCGCCAGCAGCCCCGGGACAGGGCCGAGCTCTGGAAACACCATATATTTT. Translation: CASSPGTGPSSGNTIYF.

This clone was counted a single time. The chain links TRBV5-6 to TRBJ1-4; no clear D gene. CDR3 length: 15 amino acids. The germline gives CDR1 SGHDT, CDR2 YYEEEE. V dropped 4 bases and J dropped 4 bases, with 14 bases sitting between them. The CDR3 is CASSGYGSGNEKLFF. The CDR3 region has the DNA TGTGCCAGCAGCGGTTATGGTTCGGGTAATGAAAAACTGTTTTTT.

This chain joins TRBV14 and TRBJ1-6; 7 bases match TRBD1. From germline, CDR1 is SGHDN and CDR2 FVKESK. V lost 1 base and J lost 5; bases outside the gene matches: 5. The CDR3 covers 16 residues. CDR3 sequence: CASSQVGGQDNSPLHF. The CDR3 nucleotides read TGTGCCAGCAGCCAAGTAGGTGGACAGGATAATTCACCCCTCCACTTT. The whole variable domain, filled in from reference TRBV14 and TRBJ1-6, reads EAGVTQFPSHSVIEKGQTVTLRCDPISGHDNLYWYRRVMGKEIKFLLHFVKESKQDESGMPNNRFLAERTGGTYSTLKVQPAELEDSGVYFCASSQVGGQDNSPLHFGNGTRLTVT.

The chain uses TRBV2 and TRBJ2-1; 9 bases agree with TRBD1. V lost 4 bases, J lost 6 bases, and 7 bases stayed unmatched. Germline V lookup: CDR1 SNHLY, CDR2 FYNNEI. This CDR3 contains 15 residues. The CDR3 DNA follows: TGTGCCAGCAGTGGCCCGGGACAGGGAGGCAATGAGCAGTTCTTC. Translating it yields CASSGPGQGGNEQFF.

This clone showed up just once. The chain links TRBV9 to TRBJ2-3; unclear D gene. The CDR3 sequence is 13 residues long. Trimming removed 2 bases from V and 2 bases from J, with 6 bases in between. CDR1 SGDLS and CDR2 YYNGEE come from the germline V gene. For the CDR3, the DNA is TGTGCCAGCAGCGTCCCCCACACAGATACGCAGTATTTT. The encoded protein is CASSVPHTDTQYF.

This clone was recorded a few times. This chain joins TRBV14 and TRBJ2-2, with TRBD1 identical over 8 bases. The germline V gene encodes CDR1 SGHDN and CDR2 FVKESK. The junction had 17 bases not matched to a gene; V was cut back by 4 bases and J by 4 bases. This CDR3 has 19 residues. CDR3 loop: CASSPSAPDRVGTTGELFF. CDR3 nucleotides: TGTGCCAGCAGCCCAAGCGCCCCGGACAGGGTGGGGACCACCGGGGAGCTGTTTTTT.

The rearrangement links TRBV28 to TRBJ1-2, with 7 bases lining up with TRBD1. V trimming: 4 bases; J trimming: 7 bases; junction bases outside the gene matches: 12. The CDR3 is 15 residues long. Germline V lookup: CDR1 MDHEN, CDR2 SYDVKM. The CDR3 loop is CASSCLTGDKCGYTF. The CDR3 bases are TGTGCCAGCAGTTGCCTCACAGGGGACAAATGTGGCTACACCTTC.

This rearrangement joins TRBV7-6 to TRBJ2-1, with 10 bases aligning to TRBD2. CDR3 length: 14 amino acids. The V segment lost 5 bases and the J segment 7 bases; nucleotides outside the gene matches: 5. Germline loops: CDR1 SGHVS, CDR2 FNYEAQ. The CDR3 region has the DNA TGTGCCAGCAGCGAAGCGGGGGGGCGTAATGAGCAGTTCTTC. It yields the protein CASSEAGGRNEQFF.